Sequencing of this TCR beta chain was carried out in a study of cytomegalovirus exposure and HLA in healthy donors. From germline, CDR1 is SGHRS and CDR2 YFSETQ. V lost 4 bases to trimming and J lost 3 bases; unmatched junction nucleotides: 12. The length of the CDR3 is 17 residues. The PCR made use of 60 Vbeta and 13 Jbeta primers. Profiling relied on immunoSEQ multiplex PCR, and the TCRdb table lists in-frame clones only, not all of them. The table records around 170,000 clones, 78% of them present only once. Study-level findings and limits: A later analysis linked around 17,000 TCR beta sequences to HLA alleles at 0.05 false discovery rate.

For this clone: Its target is not known.

The chain carries TRBV5-1 and TRBJ2-2; 7 bases line up with TRBD1. Sequenced input: PBMCs. The source is a woman in her forties in good health and CMV-seropositive. In DNA form, the CDR3 reads TGCGCCAGCAGCGTACCCCCGGGACAGTCTTACACCGGGGAGCTGTTTTTT. Amino acid sequence: CASSVPPGQSYTGELFF.